The entry that follows covers one TCR beta chain sequence. Its antigen is not identified. Via MiXCR, TCRdb re-called the 5' RACE reads, giving one row per CDR3 protein. The sample lists a few hundred thousand distinct CDR3 sequences, over 8.5% occurring once. These data come from a study of T-cell memory formation after mild COVID-19. Study-wide results and caveats: Shrinking CD4+ clones resided mostly in CM and EM, and CD8+ ones in EMRA. Some clones that responded were present in memory (sampled pre-infection), which suggests cross-reactive memory joined.

Germline loops: CDR1 SGHRS, CDR2 YFSETQ. Trimming removed 3 bases at V and 4 bases at J, with 14 bases between. This CDR3 contains 16 residues. The chain has TRBV5-1 and TRBJ1-6, with no clear D. Sequencing was performed on PBMCs or a T cell subset sorted from them (not recorded which). This TCR came from a man aged 18-30 years who had mild COVID-19 (a few samples of this study predate the infection). Cell type and time point are not known. The CDR3 region has the DNA TGCGCCAGCAGCTCAGGACGGAGTTCTTATAATTCACCCCTCCACTTT. Translation: CASSSGRSSYNSPLHF.